Listed below are T cell receptor beta chains from one sample, sequenced in a study of shared clonotypes between healthy human individuals. TCRdb's copy holds only in-frame clones and misses some; the assay was immunoSEQ multiplex PCR. The sample includes approximately 740,000 clones, around two thirds of them seen just once. Sequencing used memory CD4+ T cells sorted from blood. The source of these receptors is a woman in her 30s in good health. The CDR3 runs from the conserved cysteine through the conserved F or W. D genes are given only for firm matches. Size is stated for part of the rows, as once, few or many counts, or as a class when the clone is expanded.

D gene	clone size	V gene	CDR3 length	J gene	CDR3 DNA	CDR3 protein
.	.	TRBV21-1	14	TRBJ1-5	TGTGCCAGCAGAAACGCGGATAGCAATCAGCCCCAGCATTTT	CASRNADSNQPQHF
TRBD2	once	TRBV5-1	13	TRBJ2-7	TGCGCCAGCAGCCCGGGACTAGCTGGCGAGCAGTACTTC	CASSPGLAGEQYF
.	.	TRBV29-1	12	TRBJ1-1	TGCAGCGTTTCCTCGGGGAACACTGAAGCTTTCTTT	CSVSSGNTEAFF
.	.	TRBV5-5	15	TRBJ2-7	TGTGCCAGCAGCCATGAAGGGACGGACTCCTACGAGCAGTACTTC	CASSHEGTDSYEQYF
.	.	TRBV4-1	16	TRBJ1-2	TGCGCCAGCAGCCAAGAAGGGGGGGGGCGCAGCTATGGCTACACCTTC	CASSQEGGGRSYGYTF
.	few	TRBV2	11	TRBJ2-5	TGTGCCAGCAAAGCGGAAGAGACCCAGTACTTC	CASKAEETQYF
.	few	TRBV7-4	15	TRBJ2-7	TGTGCCAGCAGCTTATTGGGGGAATTCTCCTACGAGCAGTACTTC	CASSLLGEFSYEQYF
TRBD1	.	TRBV19	15	TRBJ1-5	TGTGCCAGTAGTATAGCAGGGGGCGGGAATCAGCCCCAGCATTTT	CASSIAGGGNQPQHF
.	.	TRBV6-1	13	TRBJ2-3	TGTGCCAGCAGGGGACAAAGCACAGATACGCAGTATTTT	CASRGQSTDTQYF
.	.	TRBV18	14	TRBJ2-7	TGTGCCAGCTCACCAAGTTGGGACTCCTACGAGCAGTACTTC	CASSPSWDSYEQYF
.	few	TRBV7-6	13	TRBJ2-3	TGTGCCAGCAGCTTAGTGAGGCAAGATACGCAGTATTTT	CASSLVRQDTQYF
.	.	TRBV5-6	12	TRBJ2-7	TGTGCCAGCAGTCGGTCGGGATACGAGCAGTACTTC	CASSRSGYEQYF
.	.	TRBV30	12	TRBJ2-7	TGTGCCTGGAAAAGAGTCTCCTACGAGCAGTACTTC	CAWKRVSYEQYF
TRBD1	.	TRBV10-1	17	TRBJ1-1	TGCGCCAGCAGATTTTGGACAGGGGGCGAATTCGACACTGAAGCTTTCTTT	CASRFWTGGEFDTEAFF
TRBD2	.	TRBV28	18	TRBJ2-4	TGTGCCAGCAGTTCCGGGACTAGCGGAAAGAGAGTCAAAAACATTCAGTACTTC	CASSSGTSGKRVKNIQYF
.	.	TRBV25-1	15	TRBJ2-2	TGTGCCAGCAGTGGGGGGTTAGCAGCCACCGGGGAGCTGTTTTTT	CASSGGLAATGELFF
TRBD2	.	TRBV7-2	16	TRBJ2-1	TGTGCCAGCAGCTTAGATGGAGGGACTAGCATTCGTGAGCAGTTCTTC	CASSLDGGTSIREQFF
.	.	TRBV19	14	TRBJ1-5	TGTGCCAGTAGTAAAGGGCAAGGAGAACAGCCCCAGCATTTT	CASSKGQGEQPQHF
TRBD1	.	TRBV29-1	13	TRBJ2-7	TGCAGCGTCAGACAGGGGGAAACCTACGAGCAGTACTTC	CSVRQGETYEQYF
TRBD1	.	TRBV4-1	17	TRBJ2-3	TGCGCCAGCAGCCAAGAGCCCTCGGGACAGGCGGTAGATACGCAGTATTTT	CASSQEPSGQAVDTQYF
TRBD1	.	TRBV28	16	TRBJ1-5	TGTGCCAGCAGGCCCAATCAGGGGGGTAGCAATCAGCCCCAGCATTTT	CASRPNQGGSNQPQHF
.	.	TRBV4-2	20	TRBJ1-2	TGTGCCAGCAGCCAAGAGCGACTCGCTCCAGGACACCTCGTGGGTTATGGCTACACCTTC	CASSQERLAPGHLVGYGYTF